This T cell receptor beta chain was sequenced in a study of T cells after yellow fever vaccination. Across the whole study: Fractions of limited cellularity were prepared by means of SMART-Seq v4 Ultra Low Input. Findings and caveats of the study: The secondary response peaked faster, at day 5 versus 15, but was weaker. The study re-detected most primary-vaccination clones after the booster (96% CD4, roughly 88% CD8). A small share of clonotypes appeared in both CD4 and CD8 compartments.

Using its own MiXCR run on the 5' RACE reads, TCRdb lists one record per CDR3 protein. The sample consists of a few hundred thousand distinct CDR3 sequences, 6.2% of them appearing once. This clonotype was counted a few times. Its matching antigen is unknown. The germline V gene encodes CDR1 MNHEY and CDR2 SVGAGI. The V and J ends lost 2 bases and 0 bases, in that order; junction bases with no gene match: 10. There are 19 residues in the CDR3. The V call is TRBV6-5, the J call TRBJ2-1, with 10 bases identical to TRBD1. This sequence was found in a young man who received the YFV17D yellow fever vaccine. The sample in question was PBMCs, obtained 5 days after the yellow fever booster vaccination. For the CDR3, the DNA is TGTGCCAGCAGTTACCGTGGGACAGGGGCGAGGAGCTCCTACAATGAGCAGTTCTTC. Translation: CASSYRGTGARSSYNEQFF.